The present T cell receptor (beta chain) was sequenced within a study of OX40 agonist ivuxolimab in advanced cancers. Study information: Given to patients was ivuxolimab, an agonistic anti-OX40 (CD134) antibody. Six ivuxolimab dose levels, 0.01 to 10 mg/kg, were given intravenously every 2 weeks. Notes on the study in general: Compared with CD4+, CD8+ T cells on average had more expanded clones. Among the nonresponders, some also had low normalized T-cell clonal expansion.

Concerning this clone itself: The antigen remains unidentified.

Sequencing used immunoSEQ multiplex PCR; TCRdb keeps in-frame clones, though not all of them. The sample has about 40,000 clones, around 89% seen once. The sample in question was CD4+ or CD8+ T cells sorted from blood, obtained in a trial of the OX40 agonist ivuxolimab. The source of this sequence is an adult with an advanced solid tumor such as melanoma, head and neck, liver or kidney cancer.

CDR3 coding DNA: TGTGCCAGCAGTTCCCGGACAGGGGAGAGCAATCAGCCCCAGCATTTT. It codes for CASSSRTGESNQPQHF. The chain uses TRBV28 and TRBJ1-5; TRBD1 matches at 9 bases. This CDR3 has 16 amino acids. V gave up 4 bases and J gave up 1 base; unmatched junction bases: 5. Per germline, CDR1 MDHEN and CDR2 SYDVKM.